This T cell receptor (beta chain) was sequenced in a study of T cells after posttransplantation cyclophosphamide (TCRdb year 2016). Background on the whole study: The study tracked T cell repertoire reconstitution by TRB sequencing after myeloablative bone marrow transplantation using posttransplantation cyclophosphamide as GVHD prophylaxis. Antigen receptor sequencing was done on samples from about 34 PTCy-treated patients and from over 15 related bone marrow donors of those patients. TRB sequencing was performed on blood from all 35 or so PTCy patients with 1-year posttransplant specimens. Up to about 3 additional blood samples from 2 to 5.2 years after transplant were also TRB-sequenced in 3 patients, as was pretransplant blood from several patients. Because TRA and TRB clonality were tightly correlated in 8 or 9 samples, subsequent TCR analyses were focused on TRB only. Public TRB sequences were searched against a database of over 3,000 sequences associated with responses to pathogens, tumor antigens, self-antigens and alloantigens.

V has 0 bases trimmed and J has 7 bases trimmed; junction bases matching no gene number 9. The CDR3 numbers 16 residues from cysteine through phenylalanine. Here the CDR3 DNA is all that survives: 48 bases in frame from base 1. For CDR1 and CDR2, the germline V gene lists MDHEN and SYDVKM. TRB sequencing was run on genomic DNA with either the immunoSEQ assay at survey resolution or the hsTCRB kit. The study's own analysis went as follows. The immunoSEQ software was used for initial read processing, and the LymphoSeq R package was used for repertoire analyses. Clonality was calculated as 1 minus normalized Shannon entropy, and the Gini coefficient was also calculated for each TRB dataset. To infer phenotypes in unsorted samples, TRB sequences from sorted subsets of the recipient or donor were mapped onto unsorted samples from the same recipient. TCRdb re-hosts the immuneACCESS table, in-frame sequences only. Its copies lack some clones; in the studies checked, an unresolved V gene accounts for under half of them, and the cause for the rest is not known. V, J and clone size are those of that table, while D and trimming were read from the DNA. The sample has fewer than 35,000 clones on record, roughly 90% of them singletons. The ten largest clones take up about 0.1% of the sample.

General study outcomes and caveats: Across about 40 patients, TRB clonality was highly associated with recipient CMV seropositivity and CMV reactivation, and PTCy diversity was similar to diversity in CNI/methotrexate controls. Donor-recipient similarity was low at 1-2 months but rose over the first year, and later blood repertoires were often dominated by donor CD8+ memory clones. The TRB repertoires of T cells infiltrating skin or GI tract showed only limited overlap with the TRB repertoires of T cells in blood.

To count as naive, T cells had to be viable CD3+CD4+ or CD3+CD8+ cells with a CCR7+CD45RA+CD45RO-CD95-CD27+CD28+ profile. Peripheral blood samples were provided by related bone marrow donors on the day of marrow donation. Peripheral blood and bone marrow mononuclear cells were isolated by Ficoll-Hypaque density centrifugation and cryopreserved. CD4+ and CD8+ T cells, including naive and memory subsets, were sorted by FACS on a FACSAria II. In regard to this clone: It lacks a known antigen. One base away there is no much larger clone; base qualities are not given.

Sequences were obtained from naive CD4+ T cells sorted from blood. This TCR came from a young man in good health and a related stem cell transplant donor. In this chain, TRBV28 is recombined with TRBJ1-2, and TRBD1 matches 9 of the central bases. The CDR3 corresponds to CASSLWEGQGGSGYTF. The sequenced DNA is TGTGCCAGCAGTTTATGGGAGGGACAGGGAGGTTCTGGCTACACCTTC.